The clone carrying this T cell receptor (beta chain) was counted many times. Antigen specificity is unknown. This sample was included in a study of breast tumors, draining lymph nodes, adjacent tissues. Via MiXCR, TCRdb re-called the multiplex PCR reads, giving one row per CDR3 protein. The data hold approximately 280,000 distinct CDR3 sequences, with 30% observed a single time. The CDR3 is 18 residues long. Germline trimming cut 0 bases from V and 1 base from J; bases unmatched to any gene: 6. Germline loops: CDR1 SNHLY, CDR2 FYNNEI. Study results and limitations: Tumors had less TCR diversity than lymph nodes, more than nontumor tissue. That most tumor T cells come from lymph nodes remained unproven. The data were judged consistent with most tumor T cells coming from lymph node and expanding in tumor.

Samples came from axillary lymph nodes draining the breast cancer. This chain uses TRBV2 with TRBJ2-2, with 9 bases lining up with TRBD2. Input material: axillary lymph node tissue. The origin of this receptor is a female donor with breast cancer. Some clones in this sample may be carry-over from other donors' samples. The CDR3 loop reads CASSEAGLAGWNTGELFF. The CDR3, as DNA: TGTGCCAGCAGTGAAGCGGGGCTAGCGGGGTGGAACACCGGGGAGCTGTTTTTT.